The T cell receptor (beta chain) described here comes from a study of Graves' ophthalmopathy and Graves' hyperthyroidism. This CDR3 comprises 16 residues. Germline CDR1 reads GTSNPN; CDR2 reads SVGIG (reference sequence). Between the trimmed V and J ends, which lost 0 bases and 7 bases, there was a span of 16 bases. Study-wide findings and caveats: Built on 13 signatures, a model told ophthalmopathy apart from stable hyperthyroidism with 85% to 90% sensitivity and almost 84% specificity. Most expanded clonotypes in thyroid above 0.001 frequency also showed up in blood.

Amplified material comprised TCR beta CDR3 regions derived from RNA transcripts. HTBI primers served in a first-round RT-PCR, which a second-round multiplex PCR followed. MiXCR, applied by TCRdb to the multiplex PCR reads, yields one record per CDR3 protein. The table has hundreds of thousands of distinct CDR3 sequences, approximately 21% seen once. Clinicians made diagnoses from clinical symptoms, serum thyroxine, TRAb, thyroid ultrasound and orbital computed tomography. The table lists this clonotype with many counts. The antigen is not known. The V and J genes are TRBV30 and TRBJ1-6; possibly TRBD1 for D (6 bases). The receptor comes from a woman aged 18 to 35 with stable Graves' hyperthyroidism. The sample comprised peripheral blood. The CDR3, as DNA: TGTGCCTGGAGTGTATTGGGGGGCGCTTGGAATTCACCCCTCCACTTT. This sequence encodes CAWSVLGGAWNSPLHF.